These 18 T cell receptor beta chains originate from one sample sequenced in a study of T cells in Graves' hyperthyroidism and ophthalmopathy (dated by TCRdb to 2018 to 2020). The protocol used for the library was multiplex PCR. Sequencing used an Illumina HiSeq 2000. The TCR beta CDR3 regions were amplified from RNA transcripts. The TCR CDR3 was subjected to a first round of RT-PCR using the HTBI primer set and the Qiagen OneStep RT-PCR kit. TCRdb reran the public reads through fastp at Q25 and MiXCR, keeping productive beta chains. When rows share a CDR3 protein, they turn into one entry using the most common DNA and genes. The sample table contains roughly 330,000 distinct CDR3 sequences; only one count was recorded for 16% of them. The ten largest clones capture around a third of the sample. Sequencing was done on a sample of blood. These TCRs come from a man aged 25-40 years with Graves' hyperthyroidism.

About this clonotype itself: In this CDR3 the conserved last residue, phenylalanine or tryptophan, is missing, so a read error is likely. The DNA of the CDR3 is TGCAGCGTTCTCCGGATTGCCCCCAGGGACACTGAAGCTTTCGTT. Translating gives CSVLRIAPRDTEAFV. This rearrangement joins TRBV29-1 to TRBJ1-1; possible D gene TRBD1, 5 bases. The CDR3 runs 15 residues. V was cut by 5 bases and J by 3 bases, with 19 bases left in between. Germline V gene data show CDR1 as SQVTM and CDR2 as ANQGSEA.

As concerns this clonotype: A clone one base away is much larger, so this may be a read error. The rearrangement links TRBV6-2 or TRBV6-3 to TRBJ2-7; possibly TRBD1 for D (5 bases). This CDR3 is built from 17 residues. CDR1 and CDR2 (germline): MNHEY, SVGEGT. Here the CDR3 reads CAISDIRAPRSVTEQYF. In DNA form, the CDR3 reads TGTGCCATCAGTGACATCAGGGCTCCCCGGTCCGTCACCGAGCAGTACTTC.

The chain employs TRBV30 and TRBJ2-7, with D perhaps being TRBD1 or TRBD2 (5 bases each). This CDR3 is 14 amino acids long. Germline V gene data show CDR1 as GTSNPN and CDR2 as SVGIG (reference sequence). Between the trimmed V and J ends, which lost 1 base and 4 bases, there was a span of 14 bases. DNA of the CDR3: TGTGCCTGGAGTGGTCGGGGACCGCCTTACGAGCAGTACTTC. Its translation: CAWSGRGPPYEQYF. Looking up the rest from reference TRBV30 and TRBJ2-7 gives the full variable domain: SQTIHQWPATLVQPVGSPLSLECTVEGTSNPNLYWYRQAAGRGLQLLFYSVGIGQISSEVPQNLSASRPQDRQFILSSKKLLLSDSGFYLCAWSGRGPPYEQYFGPGTRLTVT.

This clonotype appeared many times. CDR3 in amino acids: CASSLISAGTHNEQFF. The CDR3 DNA sequence: TGTGCCAGCAGCTTAATTTCGGCGGGGACCCACAATGAGCAGTTCTTC. The rearrangement links TRBV11-2 to TRBJ2-1; a possible D gene is TRBD2 (6 bases). The CDR3 extends over 16 amino acids. Germline V gene lookup returns CDR1 SGHAT and CDR2 FQNNGV. V lost 2 bases and J lost 5, with 16 bases in between.

There are many counts of this clonotype. This sequence joins TRBV7-9 and TRBJ2-1; D is undetermined. Between the trimmed V and J ends, which lost 2 bases and 0 bases, there was a span of 17 bases. This CDR3 is 18 amino acids long. Germline V gives CDR1 SEHNR, CDR2 FQNEAQ (reference sequence). The CDR3 reads CASSLLRWGSSSYNEQFF. CDR3 sequence (DNA): TGTGCCAGCAGCTTATTGCGTTGGGGATCAAGCTCCTACAATGAGCAGTTCTTC.

This clonotype was counted at least ten times. The rearrangement links TRBV18 to TRBJ1-2; possibly TRBD1 for D (6 bases). Trimming cost V 2 bases and J 3 bases, with 7 bases left between them. The CDR3 covers 13 residues. From germline, CDR1 is KGHSH and CDR2 LQKENI. The CDR3 DNA reads as TGTGCCAGCTCACCAGAGGGGGACTATGGCTACACCTTC. The encoded protein is CASSPEGDYGYTF.

At least ten counts were recorded for this clonotype. The rearrangement uses TRBV6-5 and TRBJ1-1; D gene unclear. CDR1 and CDR2 from the germline V gene are MNHEY and SVGAGI. CDR3 length: 15 amino acids. Between the trimmed V and J ends, which lost 0 bases and 3 bases, there was a span of 11 bases. The CDR3 loop is CASSYSAPQYTEAFF. The CDR3 bases are TGTGCCAGCAGTTACTCGGCTCCCCAATACACTGAAGCTTTCTTT.

This clonotype was counted ten times or more. The chain couples TRBV10-3 to TRBJ2-1; perhaps TRBD2 as D (5 bases). The V end was cut by 1 base, the J end by 5 bases, with 6 bases between. CDR1 and CDR2 from the germline V gene are ENHRY and SYGVKD. The CDR3 covers 13 residues. The CDR3: CAISEFGDNEQFF. CDR3 coding DNA: TGTGCCATCAGTGAGTTCGGGGACAATGAGCAGTTCTTC.

There are a few counts of this clonotype. This chain joins TRBV27 and TRBJ1-5; D is undetermined. The V end was cut by 2 bases, the J end by 9 bases, with 14 bases between. Looked up from germline, CDR1 is MNHEY and CDR2 is SMNVEV (reference sequence). This CDR3 region has 14 residues. The CDR3 region is CASSLIRTDLPQHF. In nucleotides, the CDR3 is TGTGCCAGCAGTTTAATCCGAACGGACCTGCCCCAGCATTTT.

This clonotype was observed a few times. This sequence joins TRBV20-1 and TRBJ2-3, with 10 nucleotides matching TRBD2. The CDR3 consists of 18 residues. CDR1 DFQATT and CDR2 SNEGSKA come from the germline V gene (reference sequence). The V gene end was trimmed by 0 bases and the J gene end by 5 bases; junction bases not matched to a gene: 14. CDR3 DNA: TGCAGTGCTAGAGATAACCCCCTAGCGGGAGTGAACAAAGATACGCAGTATTTT. It yields the protein CSARDNPLAGVNKDTQYF.

This clonotype was picked up many times. The chain recombines TRBV2 with TRBJ2-1, with D hard to call. The germline V gene has CDR1 SNHLY and CDR2 FYNNEI. CDR3 length: 14 residues. The ends were cut back, 6 bases at V and 2 bases at J, with 11 bases in the middle. This CDR3 is CASRPPDTYNEQFF. The CDR3 nucleotides read TGTGCCAGCAGACCACCTGATACCTACAATGAGCAGTTCTTC.

The sample holds a few counts of this clonotype. A single base separates this from a much larger clone, so it may be a read error. The chain is built from TRBV11-3 and TRBJ2-7; TRBD2 matches at 10 bases. With 5 bases clipped from V and 7 bases from J, the junction kept 14 bases outside the gene matches. This CDR3 has 16 amino acids. Per germline, CDR1 SGHNT and CDR2 YENEEA. DNA for the CDR3: TGTGCCAGCAGCGCCGGGACTAGCGATCCCCTCGAGGAGCAGTACTTC. Its translation is CASSAGTSDPLEEQYF.

The rearrangement joins TRBV19 to TRBJ1-4; 9 nucleotides align to TRBD1. This CDR3 contains 20 residues. Unmatched junction bases numbered 18, after V lost 3 bases and J lost 4 bases. Germline values: CDR1 LNHDA, CDR2 SQIVND (reference sequence). Written as DNA, the CDR3 is TGTGCCAGTAGTATGGGGGACAGGGCGTCGAGTGGTATGGATAATGAAAAACTGTTTTTT. Protein: CASSMGDRASSGMDNEKLFF.

This clonotype was recorded at least ten times. The CDR3 sequence: CASGPNPNTDTQYF. CDR3 DNA: TGTGCCAGCGGGCCGAACCCAAACACAGATACGCAGTATTTT. This chain connects TRBV2 to TRBJ2-3; D remains unclear. CDR3 length: 14 amino acids. Per germline, CDR1 SNHLY and CDR2 FYNNEI. The V end lost 8 bases, the J end lost 2 bases, and 14 bases lay between the germline ends.

In this sample, this clonotype turned up many times. The rearrangement joins TRBV28 to TRBJ1-1; unclear D gene. The CDR3 runs 12 residues. CDR1 MDHEN and CDR2 SYDVKM come from the germline V gene. Trimming cost V 6 bases and J 8 bases, with 13 bases left between them. This CDR3 is CASSSAGPEAFF. CDR3 in DNA: TGTGCCAGCAGCTCCGCTGGACCCGAAGCTTTCTTT.

This clonotype occurred many times. The chain recombines TRBV20-1 with TRBJ1-5; D gene uncertain. V was cut by 0 bases and J by 4 bases, with 13 bases left in between. This CDR3 is built from 15 residues. Germline loops: CDR1 DFQATT, CDR2 SNEGSKA (reference sequence). CDR3 in DNA: TGCAGTGCTAGAGATCGGTCTGAGGGAAATCAGCCCCAGCATTTT. Protein product: CSARDRSEGNQPQHF.

In this sample, this clonotype turned up many times. V gene TRBV11-2 combines with J gene TRBJ1-3; TRBD1 might be the D (5 bases). Trimming shortened V by 5 bases and J by 1 base, and 15 bases separated the two germline ends. The CDR3 sequence is 16 residues long. Germline V gene sequence: CDR1 SGHAT, CDR2 FQNNGV. The CDR3 region has the DNA TGTGCCAGCAGCCCCTTACGGGGGGGATCTGGAAACACCATATATTTT. This encodes CASSPLRGGSGNTIYF. Together with reference TRBV11-2 and TRBJ1-3, the CDR3 gives the full variable domain: EAGVAQSPRYKIIEKRQSVAFWCNPISGHATLYWYQQILGQGPKLLIQFQNNGVVDDSQLPKDRFSAERLKGVDSTLKIQPAKLEDSAVYLCASSPLRGGSGNTIYFGEGSWLTVV.

This clonotype appeared a few times. The chain combines TRBV19 with TRBJ2-1; the match to TRBD2 covers 9 bases. The germline V gene encodes CDR1 LNHDA and CDR2 SQIVND (reference sequence). J lost 0 bases, V lost 11 bases, and 20 bases had no gene match. This CDR3 contains 19 residues. The CDR3 here is CASSGLSGRPSSSYNEQFF. CDR3 in DNA: TGTGCCTCCAGCGGTTTGAGCGGGAGGCCCTCGAGCTCCTACAATGAGCAGTTCTTC.